A single sample gave rise to the 11 T cell receptor beta chains below, sequenced in a study of cytomegalovirus exposure and HLA in healthy donors. It was with 60 Vbeta and 13 Jbeta primers that the PCR ran. Generated by immunoSEQ multiplex PCR, the TCRdb table keeps only in-frame clones and is missing some. Of some 130,000 clones in the sample, approximately 74% were seen once. Sequencing input: PBMCs. The receptors derive from a male donor in good health and CMV-seronegative.

This chain connects TRBV4-2 to TRBJ2-3; the D gene is possibly TRBD2 (7 bases). Germline V gene sequence: CDR1 LGHNA, CDR2 YNFKEQ. V shed 5 bases and J shed 4 bases, with 16 bases lying between them. This CDR3 has 15 residues. CDR3 in amino acids: CASSDAPGGPDTQYF. The CDR3 bases are TGTGCCAGCAGCGACGCACCGGGGGGCCCAGATACGCAGTATTTT.

The chain recombines TRBV7-9 with TRBJ2-7, with a weak D call TRBD2 (7 bases). The CDR3 has 14 residues. CDR1 is SEHNR, CDR2 FQNEAQ, per germline (reference sequence). Trimming pared 2 bases from V and 6 bases from J, leaving 14 bases between. The CDR3 loop reads CASSLTWGGGEQYF. CDR3 bases: TGTGCCAGCAGCTTAACGTGGGGGGGCGGCGAGCAGTACTTC.

The chain combines TRBV28 with TRBJ2-7; 7 bases line up with TRBD1. V gave up 3 bases and J gave up 4 bases; unmatched junction bases: 6. The germline CDR1 and CDR2 sequences are MDHEN and SYDVKM. The CDR3 contains 14 residues. The CDR3 region has the DNA TGTGCCAGCAGTTTGCCGGGACAGCCATACGAGCAGTACTTC. Translated: CASSLPGQPYEQYF.

This chain joins TRBV5-6 and TRBJ2-1; possibly TRBD2 for D (5 bases). Trimming pared 1 base from V and 0 bases from J, leaving 14 bases between. The CDR3 has 17 amino acids. Germline CDR1 SGHDT, CDR2 YYEEEE. CDR3 loop: CASSLSRSGTSYNEQFF. The DNA of the CDR3 is TGTGCCAGCAGCTTGTCGCGAAGCGGAACCTCCTACAATGAGCAGTTCTTC. Supplemented by reference TRBV5-6 and TRBJ2-1, the full variable domain reads DAGVTQSPTHLIKTRGQQVTLRCSPKSGHDTVSWYQQALGQGPQFIFQYYEEEERQRGNFPDRFSGHQFPNYSSELNVNALLLGDSALYLCASSLSRSGTSYNEQFFGPGTRLTVL.

This rearrangement joins TRBV5-5 to TRBJ1-1; D is uncertain. This CDR3 contains 15 residues. The germline V gene encodes CDR1 SGHKS and CDR2 YYEKEE (reference sequence). The V and J ends lost 0 bases and 2 bases respectively, with 11 bases between them. The CDR3 coding sequence is TGTGCCAGCAGCTTGGCTGCATGGACTAACACTGAAGCTTTCTTT. This encodes CASSLAAWTNTEAFF.

This chain connects TRBV28 to TRBJ2-7; perhaps TRBD1 as D (5 bases). The CDR3 totals 16 residues. Trimming removed 4 bases at V and 0 bases at J, with 16 bases between. CDR1 and CDR2 from the germline V gene are MDHEN and SYDVKM. The CDR3 bases are TGTGCCAGCAGTTCCCCCAGGGTCAGAAGCTCCTACGAGCAGTACTTC. Translation gives CASSSPRVRSSYEQYF.

V and J are TRBV5-1 and TRBJ2-4; 10 bases fit TRBD1. This CDR3 contains 18 residues. The germline V gene has CDR1 SGHRS and CDR2 YFSETQ. Losses at the gene ends were 4 bases for V and 1 base for J; bases not matched to a gene: 11. The CDR3 loop reads CASSMTGGAGLAKNIQYF. Written as DNA, the CDR3 is TGCGCCAGCAGCATGACAGGGGGCGCGGGTCTCGCCAAAAACATTCAGTACTTC.

The chain employs TRBV27 and TRBJ2-7; TRBD1 agrees at 8 bases. This CDR3 spans 14 amino acids. Per the germline V gene, CDR1 is MNHEY and CDR2 is SMNVEV (reference sequence). V was pared by 5 bases and J by 3 bases, with 6 bases of the junction left unmatched. CDR3 in amino acids: CASSVDRVGYEQYF. In DNA, the CDR3 is TGTGCCAGCAGTGTGGACAGGGTTGGCTACGAGCAGTACTTC.

This chain connects TRBV7-3 to TRBJ2-5; TRBD2 matches at 8 bases. Germline lookup yields CDR1 SGHTA and CDR2 FQGTGA. This CDR3 is 15 amino acids long. The V gene end was trimmed by 0 bases and the J gene end by 5 bases; junction bases not matched to a gene: 5. The DNA for the CDR3 is TGTGCCAGCAGCTTAACAGCGGGAGTAGGGGAGACCCAGTACTTC. It translates to CASSLTAGVGETQYF.

The sample holds a few counts of this clone. The chain is built from TRBV9 and TRBJ1-2; 10 bases map to TRBD1. The CDR3 extends over 15 amino acids. The germline V gene has CDR1 SGDLS and CDR2 YYNGEE. V dropped 2 bases and J dropped 4; count of bases not matched to a gene: 5. Here the CDR3 DNA reads TGTGCCAGCAGCGTTAGGGGACAGGGGTCCTATGGCTACACCTTC. It codes for CASSVRGQGSYGYTF.

V and J are TRBV28 and TRBJ1-4; D is undetermined. This CDR3 has 11 amino acids. Trimming stripped 4 bases from V and 5 bases from J, with 2 bases between. Per germline, CDR1 MDHEN and CDR2 SYDVKM. The CDR3 is CASSSNEKLFF. The CDR3 DNA follows: TGTGCCAGCAGTTCGAATGAAAAACTGTTTTTT.